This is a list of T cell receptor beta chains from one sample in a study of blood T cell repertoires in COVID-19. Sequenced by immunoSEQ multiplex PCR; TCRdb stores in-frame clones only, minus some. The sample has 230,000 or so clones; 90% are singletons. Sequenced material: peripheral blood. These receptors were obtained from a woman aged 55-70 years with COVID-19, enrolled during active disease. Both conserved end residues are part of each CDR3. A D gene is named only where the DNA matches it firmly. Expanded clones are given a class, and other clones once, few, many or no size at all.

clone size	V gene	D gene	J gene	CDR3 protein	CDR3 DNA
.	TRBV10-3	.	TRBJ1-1	CAISVGQGIMNTEAFF	TGTGCCATCAGTGTAGGGCAGGGGATCATGAACACTGAAGCTTTCTTT
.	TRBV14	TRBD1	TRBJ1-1	CASSIQGVTEAFF	TGTGCCAGCAGTATACAGGGGGTCACTGAAGCTTTCTTT
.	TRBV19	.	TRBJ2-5	CASSEQGAQETQYF	TGTGCCAGTAGTGAACAGGGAGCCCAAGAGACCCAGTACTTC
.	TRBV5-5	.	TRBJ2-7	CASSLDGGTYEQYF	TGTGCCAGCAGCTTGGACGGGGGAACCTACGAGCAGTACTTC
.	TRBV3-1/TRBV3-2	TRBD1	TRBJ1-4	CASSQGTGEKLFF	TGTGCCAGCAGCCAAGGGACAGGTGAAAAACTGTTTTTT
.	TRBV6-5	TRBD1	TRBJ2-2	CASIYTGGRTGELFF	TGTGCCAGCATATATACAGGGGGCAGGACCGGGGAGCTGTTTTTT
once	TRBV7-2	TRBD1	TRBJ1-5	CASSSGDRGIQPQHF	TGTGCCAGCAGCTCTGGGGACAGGGGTATTCAGCCCCAGCATTTT
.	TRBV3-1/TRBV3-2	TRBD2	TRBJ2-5	CASSLSGAGRQETQYF	TGTGCCAGCAGCCTCAGCGGAGCGGGGAGACAAGAGACCCAGTACTTC
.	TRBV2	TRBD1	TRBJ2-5	CASQTGLAETQYF	TGTGCCAGCCAGACAGGGTTGGCAGAGACCCAGTACTTC
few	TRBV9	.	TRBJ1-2	CASTTRGHYGYTF	TGTGCCAGCACCACGCGCGGCCACTATGGCTACACCTTC
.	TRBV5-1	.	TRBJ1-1	CASSLDVTLSTEAFF	TGCGCCAGCAGCTTGGACGTGACTCTCTCCACTGAAGCTTTCTTT
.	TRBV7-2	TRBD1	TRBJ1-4	CASSLEGATNEKLFF	TGTGCCAGCAGCTTAGAGGGGGCGACTAATGAAAAACTGTTTTTT
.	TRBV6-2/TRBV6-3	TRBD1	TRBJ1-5	CASSYAGQGMSNQPQHF	TGTGCCAGCAGTTACGCCGGACAGGGCATGAGCAATCAGCCCCAGCATTTT
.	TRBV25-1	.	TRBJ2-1	CASSAITSSYNEQFF	TGTGCCAGCAGTGCCATAACGAGCTCCTACAATGAGCAGTTCTTC
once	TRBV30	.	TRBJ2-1	CAWSKATRGYNEQFF	TGTGCCTGGAGCAAAGCAACCCGGGGATACAATGAGCAGTTCTTC
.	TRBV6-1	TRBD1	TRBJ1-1	CASSEAGQGASTEAFF	TGTGCCAGCAGTGAAGCGGGACAGGGGGCGAGCACTGAAGCTTTCTTT
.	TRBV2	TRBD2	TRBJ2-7	CASSALLGASGVSYEQYF	TGTGCCAGCAGTGCCCTCCTTGGGGCTAGCGGGGTATCCTACGAGCAGTACTTC
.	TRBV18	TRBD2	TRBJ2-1	CASSPRGGNGVEQFF	TGTGCCAGCTCACCCCGGGGGGGCAATGGGGTGGAGCAGTTCTTC
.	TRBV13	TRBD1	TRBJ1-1	CASSLSGTGGDLNTEAFF	TGTGCCAGCAGCTTAAGTGGAACAGGGGGTGACTTGAACACTGAAGCTTTCTTT
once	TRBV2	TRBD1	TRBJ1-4	CASSDGTANEKLFF	TGTGCCAGCAGTGATGGGACAGCTAATGAAAAACTGTTTTTT
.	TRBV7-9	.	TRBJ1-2	CASSLALTGGYGYTF	TGTGCCAGCAGCTTAGCGCTGACAGGCGGCTATGGCTACACCTTC
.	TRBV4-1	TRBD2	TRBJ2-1	CASSQVLAGIYNEQFF	TGCGCCAGCAGCCAGGTACTAGCGGGGATATACAATGAGCAGTTCTTC
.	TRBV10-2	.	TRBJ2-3	CASSESWSLAQYF	TGCGCCAGCAGTGAGTCGTGGAGTTTGGCGCAGTATTTT
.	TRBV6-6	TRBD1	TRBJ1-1	CASRQGQENTEAFF	TGTGCCAGCAGACAGGGACAGGAGAACACTGAAGCTTTCTTT
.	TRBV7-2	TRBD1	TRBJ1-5	CASSLFPKGDREGKPQHF	TGTGCCAGCAGCTTATTCCCCAAAGGAGACAGGGAAGGGAAGCCCCAGCATTTT
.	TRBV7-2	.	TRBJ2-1	CASTADRYNEQFF	TGTGCCAGCACCGCGGATCGGTACAATGAGCAGTTCTTC
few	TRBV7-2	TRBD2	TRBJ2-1	CASSSDSGPYNEQFF	TGTGCCAGCAGTTCTGATAGCGGGCCCTACAATGAGCAGTTCTTC
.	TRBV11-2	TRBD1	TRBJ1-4	CASSSRTGGTNEKLFF	TGTGCCAGCAGCTCAAGGACAGGGGGAACTAATGAAAAACTGTTTTTT
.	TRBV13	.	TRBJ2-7	CASNPGNGKRAYEQYF	TGTGCCAGCAACCCCGGAAATGGGAAGCGGGCCTACGAGCAGTACTTC
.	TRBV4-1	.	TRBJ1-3	CASSLADGYSGNTIYF	TGCGCCAGCAGCCTAGCCGACGGATACTCTGGAAACACCATATATTTT
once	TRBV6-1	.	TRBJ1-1	CASSEAGRRNTEAFF	TGTGCCAGCAGTGAGGCGGGACGGAGAAACACTGAAGCTTTCTTT
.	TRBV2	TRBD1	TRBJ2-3	CATGTGIRSTDTQYF	TGTGCCACCGGGACAGGGATTCGTAGCACAGATACGCAGTATTTT
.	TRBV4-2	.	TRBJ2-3	CASSQGTVSTDTQYF	TGTGCCAGCAGCCAAGGGACAGTTAGCACAGATACGCAGTATTTT
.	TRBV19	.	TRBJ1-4	CASSLKGANEKLFF	TGTGCCAGTAGTCTTAAGGGAGCTAATGAAAAACTGTTTTTT
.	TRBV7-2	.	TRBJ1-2	CASSLYRPNVYGYTF	TGTGCCAGCAGCTTGTACAGGCCGAATGTCTATGGCTACACCTTC
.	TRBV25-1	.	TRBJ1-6	CASLSGGVGSPLHF	TGTGCCAGCCTCTCCGGGGGGGTCGGTTCACCCCTCCACTTT
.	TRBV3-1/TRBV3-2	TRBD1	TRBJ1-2	CASSQGQGRGYGYTF	TGTGCCAGCAGCCAAGGACAGGGGCGCGGCTATGGCTACACCTTC
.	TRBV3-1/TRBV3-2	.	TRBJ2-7	CASSQGDEQYF	TGTGCCAGCAGCCAAGGAGACGAGCAGTACTTC
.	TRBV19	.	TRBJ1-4	CASKSGAEKLFF	TGTGCCAGTAAAAGCGGGGCCGAAAAACTGTTTTTT
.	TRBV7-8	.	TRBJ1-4	CASSPEAIATNEKLFF	TGTGCCAGCAGCCCCGAGGCGATTGCAACTAATGAAAAACTGTTTTTT
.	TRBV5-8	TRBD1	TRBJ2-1	CASTSGQAYYNEQFF	TGTGCCAGCACTTCTGGACAGGCGTACTACAATGAGCAGTTCTTC
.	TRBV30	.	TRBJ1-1	CAWISRTEAFF	TGTGCCTGGATCTCCAGAACTGAAGCTTTCTTT
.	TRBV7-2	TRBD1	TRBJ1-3	CASSHRQGQRNTIYF	TGTGCCAGCAGCCATCGACAGGGTCAAAGAAACACCATATATTTT
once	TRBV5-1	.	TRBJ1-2	CASGSEGVNNYGYTF	TGCGCCAGCGGCAGCGAGGGGGTAAATAACTATGGCTACACCTTC
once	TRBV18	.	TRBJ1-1	CASSAALGGTEAFF	TGTGCCAGCTCCGCGGCTCTAGGGGGCACTGAAGCTTTCTTT
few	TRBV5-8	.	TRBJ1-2	CASSLAGGPLYGYTF	TGTGCCAGCAGCTTGGCGGGGGGACCCTTATATGGCTACACCTTC
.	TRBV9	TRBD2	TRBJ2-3	CASSVEAGDTDTQYF	TGTGCCAGCAGCGTAGAAGCGGGGGACACAGATACGCAGTATTTT
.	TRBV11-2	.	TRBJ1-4	CASSLPGSEKLFF	TGTGCCAGCAGCTTGCCGGGAAGTGAAAAACTGTTTTTT
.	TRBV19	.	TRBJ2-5	CASSRFSGEETQYF	TGTGCCAGTAGCCGGTTCTCGGGGGAAGAGACCCAGTACTTC
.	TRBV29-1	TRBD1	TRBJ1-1	CSARTGTNTEAFF	TGCAGCGCCAGGACAGGGACGAACACTGAAGCTTTCTTT
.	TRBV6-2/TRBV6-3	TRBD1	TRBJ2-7	CASSRQGLTGGEQYF	TGTGCCAGCAGCCGACAGGGGTTAACGGGCGGCGAGCAGTACTTC
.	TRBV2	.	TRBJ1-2	CASSTEGLSYTF	TGTGCCAGCAGTACCGAGGGCTTGAGCTACACCTTC
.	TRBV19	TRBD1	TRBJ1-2	CASSPSTGEGYTF	TGTGCCAGTAGCCCGTCGACAGGGGAAGGCTACACCTTC